The source of this T cell receptor beta chain is a study of monozygotic twins with inflammatory bowel disease. Study-level findings and limits: Researchers reported no repertoire similarity difference between concordant and discordant twins, possibly from limited power. Versus healthy twins, IBD patients showed fewer clonotypes shared with others, especially with disease activity.

Comments on this clonotype: What it binds is not known.

TCRdb re-called the 5' RACE reads and shows each CDR3 protein once, DNA omitted. The ten most abundant clones cover roughly 2% of a sample with 300,000 to 350,000 distinct CDR3 sequences. Researchers collected over 2 ml of blood per donor. The origin of this receptor is a human donor with ulcerative colitis or Crohn's disease, or a healthy co-twin of an affected twin (not recorded which). The sample was blood.

CDR3 loop: CASSRTTSGAYNEQFF. The chain couples TRBV5-4 to TRBJ2-1; without DNA, the TCRdb call of TRBD2 cannot be checked. The germline V gene encodes CDR1 SGHNT and CDR2 YYREEE (reference sequence). This CDR3 spans 16 amino acids.